A single sample is the source of the 29 T cell receptor beta chains below, sequenced in a study of shared clonotypes between healthy human individuals. Assay: immunoSEQ multiplex PCR; the TCRdb copy retains only in-frame clones and omits some. This sample carries about 2,100,000 clones, about 92% of them seen once, and the ten largest clones take 1.5% to 2%. Naive CD8 cells lacked CD45RO, underwent positive selection for CCR7 and left out terminally differentiated effector memory CD45RA+ cells. The sample consisted of naive CD8+ T cells from PBMCs. These TCRs come from a young man in good health. Some clones in this sample may be carry-over from other donors' samples.

The rearrangement links TRBV29-1 to TRBJ2-3; the D call may be TRBD1 or TRBD2 (5 bases each). Germline CDR1 reads SQVTM; CDR2 reads ANQGSEA. V gave up 5 bases and J gave up 2 bases, with 14 bases separating them. This CDR3 has 14 residues. This CDR3 is CSVLAPGTTDTQYF. The CDR3, as DNA: TGCAGCGTTCTGGCTCCCGGGACCACAGATACGCAGTATTTT.

This rearrangement joins TRBV27 to TRBJ2-7; 7 positions match TRBD1. The CDR3 is 15 residues long. Germline loops: CDR1 MNHEY, CDR2 SMNVEV (reference sequence). Losses at the gene ends were 4 bases for V and 3 bases for J; bases not matched to a gene: 9. This CDR3 is CASSSPNRGDYEQYF. The CDR3 region has the DNA TGTGCCAGCAGTTCACCGAACAGGGGAGACTACGAGCAGTACTTC.

This clone was recorded a few times. The chain is built from TRBV29-1 and TRBJ2-2; possibly TRBD1 or TRBD2 for D (5 bases each). Per germline, CDR1 SQVTM and CDR2 ANQGSEA. This CDR3 spans 16 amino acids. V lost 5 bases and J 0 bases, leaving 16 bases between the germline ends. Written as DNA, the CDR3 is TGCAGCGTTATCGGGGCAGGGCCTACGAACACCGGGGAGCTGTTTTTT. Protein sequence: CSVIGAGPTNTGELFF.

This chain connects TRBV13 to TRBJ1-2; D may be TRBD1 (5 bases). CDR3 size: 14 residues. Germline-derived CDR1 and CDR2 are PRHDT and FYEKMQ (reference sequence). V dropped 0 bases and J dropped 8 bases, with 13 bases sitting between them. CDR3 in DNA: TGTGCCAGCAGCTTAGGCTACGACAGAGGGGGCTACACCTTC. Amino acids: CASSLGYDRGGYTF. The full variable domain, completed using reference TRBV13 and TRBJ1-2, is AAGVIQSPRHLIKEKRETATLKCYPIPRHDTVYWYQQGPGQDPQFLISFYEKMQSDKGSIPDRFSAQQFSDYHSELNMSSLELGDSALYFCASSLGYDRGGYTFGSGTRLTVV.

This clone was picked up a small number of times. This chain uses TRBV27 with TRBJ2-2, with unresolved D. Trimming took 5 bases from V and 5 from J, leaving 12 bases between them. The CDR3 sequence is 14 residues long. The germline gives CDR1 MNHEY, CDR2 SMNVEV (reference sequence). CDR3 nucleotide sequence: TGTGCCAGCAGTCTCTATCCTAGGACCGGGGAGCTGTTTTTT. Protein: CASSLYPRTGELFF.

As concerns this clone: The same CDR3 is also encoded by other DNA sequences in this sample. V is TRBV7-9 and J is TRBJ1-1, with D hard to call. Germline lookup yields CDR1 SEHNR and CDR2 FQNEAQ (reference sequence). The CDR3 loop spans 11 amino acids. V was clipped by 1 base and J by 6 bases, with 3 bases between them. The DNA for the CDR3 is TGTGCCAGCAGCTTAGATCCTGAAGCTTTCTTT. It encodes CASSLDPEAFF.

This chain joins TRBV9 and TRBJ2-7; TRBD1 agrees at 8 bases. The CDR3 sequence is 14 residues long. Germline V gene lookup returns CDR1 SGDLS and CDR2 YYNGEE. V was pared by 5 bases and J by 6 bases, with 10 bases of the junction left unmatched. The CDR3 reads CASSPGSGGGEQYF. In nucleotides, the CDR3 is TGTGCCAGCAGTCCGGGTTCAGGGGGCGGCGAGCAGTACTTC. The full variable domain, completed using reference TRBV9 and TRBJ2-7, is DSGVTQTPKHLITATGQRVTLRCSPRSGDLSVYWYQQSLDQGLQFLIQYYNGEERAKGNILERFSAQQFPDLHSELNLSSLELGDSALYFCASSPGSGGGEQYFGPGTRLTVT.

In the case of this clone: The identical CDR3 is also encoded by other nucleotide sequences in the sample. V and J are TRBV6-5 and TRBJ1-1; D gene ambiguous. V was shortened by 0 bases and J by 0 bases, with 8 bases between the two germline ends. The CDR3 contains 15 residues. CDR1 is MNHEY, CDR2 SVGAGI, per germline. CDR3 loop: CASSYSKQMNTEAFF. DNA of the CDR3: TGTGCCAGCAGTTACTCGAAACAGATGAACACTGAAGCTTTCTTT.

This clone was seen a handful of times. This specimen includes other DNA sequences encoding the same CDR3. This chain joins TRBV6-5 and TRBJ1-1, with D possibly TRBD1 on 6 matching bases. The CDR3 sequence is 14 residues long. V lost 2 bases to trimming and J lost 4 bases, with 11 bases between them. CDR1 is MNHEY, CDR2 SVGAGI, per germline. The CDR3 DNA reads as TGTGCCAGCAGTTACGGAGGGGGTGGCACTGAAGCTTTCTTT. It is translated as CASSYGGGGTEAFF.

This chain connects TRBV27 to TRBJ2-7; D is undetermined. Trimming left V 0 bases short and J 3 bases short, with 9 bases between. From germline, CDR1 is MNHEY and CDR2 SMNVEV (reference sequence). CDR3 length: 14 residues. CDR3 residues: CASSLSAEVYEQYF. The CDR3 DNA reads as TGTGCCAGCAGTTTATCTGCGGAAGTCTACGAGCAGTACTTC.

This chain joins TRBV7-9 and TRBJ2-5, with D perhaps matching TRBD2 (5 bases). The germline CDR1 and CDR2 sequences are SEHNR and FQNEAQ (reference sequence). The CDR3 totals 16 residues. Deletions cut 1 base from V and 2 bases from J, with 14 bases between. The CDR3, as DNA: TGTGCCAGCAGCTTAGGAGTGAGGGAATCTCAAGAGACCCAGTACTTC. Translation: CASSLGVRESQETQYF.

The rearrangement joins TRBV6-6 to TRBJ1-5; the match to TRBD1 covers 8 bases. V gave up 4 bases and J gave up 2 bases; unmatched junction bases: 4. The CDR3 loop spans 15 amino acids. Germline values: CDR1 MNHNY, CDR2 SVGAGI (reference sequence). The DNA of the CDR3 is TGTGCCAGCAGTTTCCCGGGACAGGGCAATCAGCCCCAGCATTTT. Its protein product is CASSFPGQGNQPQHF.

The CDR3 DNA reads TGTGCCAGCAGCCAAGAGCTCACAACCTACGAGCAGTACTTC. This codes for CASSQELTTYEQYF. V gene TRBV4-2 combines with J gene TRBJ2-7; D unclear. V lost 0 bases and J 2 bases, leaving 8 bases between the germline ends. Germline V gene sequence: CDR1 LGHNA, CDR2 YNFKEQ. The CDR3 consists of 14 residues.

The genes are TRBV28 and TRBJ1-1; D is unclear. Germline V gives CDR1 MDHEN, CDR2 SYDVKM. This CDR3 contains 14 residues. The ends were cut back, 4 bases at V and 1 base at J, with 10 bases in the middle. CDR3 residues: CASSWLQQNTEAFF. The CDR3 nucleotides are TGTGCCAGCAGTTGGTTACAGCAGAACACTGAAGCTTTCTTT.

V usage is TRBV9 and J usage is TRBJ2-1; D is unresolved. Deletions cut 3 bases from V and 5 bases from J, with 15 bases between. Germline V gene sequence: CDR1 SGDLS, CDR2 YYNGEE. The CDR3 is made up of 15 amino acids. Written as DNA, the CDR3 is TGTGCCAGCAGCGCCGCCCGGTCCAATAACAATGAGCAGTTCTTC. Protein: CASSAARSNNNEQFF.

The V gene is TRBV7-9, the J gene TRBJ2-7; 10 bases align to TRBD1. In germline, CDR1 is SEHNR, CDR2 FQNEAQ (reference sequence). With V trimmed by 2 bases and J by 5 bases, 6 bases remained unmatched. The length of the CDR3 is 15 residues. Here the CDR3 DNA reads TGTGCCAGCAGCTTAAACCGGGACAGGGGCCACGAGCAGTACTTC. Protein sequence: CASSLNRDRGHEQYF.

The chain couples TRBV27 to TRBJ2-5; D is uncertain. CDR3 length: 13 amino acids. V shed 3 bases and J shed 5 bases, with 10 bases lying between them. Germline V CDR1 and CDR2: MNHEY, SMNVEV (reference sequence). CDR3 DNA sequence: TGTGCCAGCAGTTTGAATCGCCGGGAGACCCAGTACTTC. Translating it yields CASSLNRRETQYF.

This clone has just one count. V and J are TRBV27 and TRBJ2-1; TRBD1 aligns across 9 bases. The germline CDR1 and CDR2 sequences are MNHEY and SMNVEV (reference sequence). This CDR3 is 15 amino acids long. Trimming cost V 4 bases and J 9 bases; bases outside gene matches: 10. Here the CDR3 reads CASSSHPGTGIEQFF. The CDR3 bases are TGTGCCAGCAGTTCACATCCCGGGACAGGGATTGAGCAGTTCTTC.

This clone was seen just once. The CDR3 loop reads CASSLGIQETQYF. The CDR3 DNA reads TGTGCCAGCAGCTTGGGGATCCAAGAGACCCAGTACTTC. The chain is built from TRBV11-1 and TRBJ2-5; D not resolved. Germline CDR1 SGHAT, CDR2 FQDESV (reference sequence). The germline V and J ends were trimmed by 3 bases and 1 base, with 6 bases remaining between them. There are 13 residues in the CDR3.

The rearrangement uses TRBV4-1 and TRBJ2-5, with D possibly being TRBD1 or TRBD2 (6 bases each). The ends were cut back, 4 bases at V and 4 bases at J, with 13 bases in the middle. The CDR3 is made up of 14 amino acids. Germline V gene sequence: CDR1 MGHRA, CDR2 YSYEKL. CDR3 amino acids: CASSLPGARETQYF. CDR3 in DNA: TGCGCCAGCAGCCTTCCGGGGGCCAGAGAGACCCAGTACTTC.

This clone showed up just once. This sequence joins TRBV6-6 and TRBJ2-5; D unresolved. The V end lost 4 bases, the J end lost 5 bases, and 14 bases lay between the germline ends. Germline CDR1 is MNHNY and CDR2 is SVGAGI (reference sequence). The CDR3 contains 14 residues. CDR3 coding DNA: TGTGCCAGCAGTTCCGTTGGAGTTACGGAGACCCAGTACTTC. It specifies CASSSVGVTETQYF.

The J gene is TRBJ2-3, the V gene TRBV6-5, with D maybe TRBD2 (5 bases). This CDR3 spans 12 amino acids. The germline gives CDR1 MNHEY, CDR2 SVGAGI. V was cut by 4 bases and J by 9 bases, with 11 bases left in between. CDR3 nucleotide sequence: TGTGCCAGCAGTTCAACGAGGAGGACGCAGTATTTT. The encoded protein is CASSSTRRTQYF.

The chain combines TRBV19 with TRBJ2-2; no firm D call. This CDR3 contains 15 residues. V was cut by 6 bases and J by 5 bases, with 16 bases left in between. The germline CDR1 and CDR2 sequences are LNHDA and SQIVND (reference sequence). The CDR3 loop is CASSQLASMTGELFF. The DNA for the CDR3 is TGTGCCAGTAGCCAATTAGCCTCTATGACCGGGGAGCTGTTTTTT.

A few counts support this clone. The sample has other DNA sequences that encode this CDR3 too. The chain combines TRBV27 with TRBJ2-6; D is unresolved. From germline, CDR1 is MNHEY and CDR2 SMNVEV (reference sequence). The V end lost 4 bases, the J end lost 1 base, and 2 bases lay between the germline ends. The CDR3 contains 13 residues. This CDR3 reads CASSSSGANVLTF. CDR3 coding DNA: TGTGCCAGCAGTTCTTCTGGGGCCAACGTCCTGACTTTC.

The chain carries TRBV6-6 and TRBJ2-7; 8 bases are a match to TRBD1. V gave up 1 base and J gave up 2 bases; unmatched junction bases: 4. This CDR3 is 15 amino acids long. CDR1 MNHNY and CDR2 SVGAGI come from the germline V gene (reference sequence). CDR3 residues: CASSYWQGAAYEQYF. Here the CDR3 DNA reads TGTGCCAGCAGTTACTGGCAGGGGGCTGCCTACGAGCAGTACTTC.

The rearrangement joins TRBV29-1 to TRBJ2-1; TRBD2 might be the D (5 bases). V was trimmed by 2 bases and J by 4 bases, leaving 18 bases between them. From germline, CDR1 is SQVTM and CDR2 ANQGSEA. There are 16 residues in the CDR3. CDR3 nucleotide sequence: TGCAGCGTTGAATTGGGTTTGGGGAGTGGGTACAATGAGCAGTTCTTC. It is translated as CSVELGLGSGYNEQFF.

The chain has TRBV6-1 and TRBJ1-1; D perhaps matches TRBD1 (6 bases). Germline CDR1 and CDR2: MNHNS and SASEGT. The CDR3 covers 14 residues. V lost 3 bases and J 5 bases, leaving 13 bases between the germline ends. CDR3 nucleotide sequence: TGTGCCAGCAGTGACTTAAAGGGGGGGACTGAAGCTTTCTTT. Amino acids: CASSDLKGGTEAFF.

About this clone: Within the sample, other DNA sequences also encode this same CDR3. The chain joins TRBV28 to TRBJ1-3, with TRBD1 matching over 9 bases. The CDR3 extends over 14 amino acids. Looked up from germline, CDR1 is MDHEN and CDR2 is SYDVKM. Unmatched junction bases numbered 2, after V lost 4 bases and J lost 4 bases. CDR3 sequence: CASSSDRGGNTIYF. CDR3 DNA: TGTGCCAGCAGTTCCGACAGGGGGGGAAACACCATATATTTT.

V is TRBV6-5 and J is TRBJ1-1; D gene uncertain. The CDR3 is made up of 15 amino acids. CDR1 is MNHEY, CDR2 SVGAGI, per germline. V dropped 0 bases and J dropped 2 bases, with 10 bases sitting between them. The DNA for the CDR3 is TGTGCCAGCAGTTACTCGATGAAGGGAAACACTGAAGCTTTCTTT. It encodes CASSYSMKGNTEAFF.